The sequence of this T cell receptor (beta chain) was determined in a study of T cells after yellow fever vaccination. The overall study: Preparing low-cell-number fractions relied on SMART-Seq v4 Ultra Low Input.

The CDR3 contains 14 residues. Germline CDR1 is KGHSH and CDR2 is LQKENI. The V end lost 1 base, the J end lost 1 base, and 7 bases lay between the germline ends. This clonotype has a single count. Its cognate antigen is unknown. TCRdb re-called the 5' RACE reads through MiXCR, storing one row per CDR3 protein. The sample lists fewer than 150,000 distinct CDR3 sequences; around 7.2% were seen once. Whole-study findings and limits: Faster peaking, at day 5 versus 15, marked a secondary response that was weaker. Repertoires sorted by FACS could include abundant clonotypes that are contaminants from the bulk population.

The rearrangement links TRBV18 to TRBJ1-1, with D uncertain. Sequencing used CD4+ T cells sorted from PBMCs, obtained approximately 47 days after the first yellow fever vaccination. The sequence came from a man between 18 and 29 years old who received the YFV17D yellow fever vaccine. This CDR3 reads CASSPQAPNTEAFF. The CDR3 DNA sequence: TGTGCCAGCTCACCACAGGCCCCGAACACTGAAGCTTTCTTT.